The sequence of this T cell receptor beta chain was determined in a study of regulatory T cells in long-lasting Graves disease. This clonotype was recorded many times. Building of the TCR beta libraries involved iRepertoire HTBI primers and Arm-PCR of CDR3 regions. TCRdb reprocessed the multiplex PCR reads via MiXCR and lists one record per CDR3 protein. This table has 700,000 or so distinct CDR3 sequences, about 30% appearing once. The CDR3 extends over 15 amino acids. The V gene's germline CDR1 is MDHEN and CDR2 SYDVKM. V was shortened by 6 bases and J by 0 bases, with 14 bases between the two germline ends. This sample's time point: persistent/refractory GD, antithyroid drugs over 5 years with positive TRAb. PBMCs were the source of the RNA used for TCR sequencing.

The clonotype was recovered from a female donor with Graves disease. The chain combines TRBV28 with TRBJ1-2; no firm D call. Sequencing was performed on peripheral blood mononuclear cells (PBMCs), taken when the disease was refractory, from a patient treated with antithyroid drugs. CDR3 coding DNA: TGTGCCAGCAGCCCCGGTGCGGATACTAACTATGGCTACACCTTC. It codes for CASSPGADTNYGYTF.